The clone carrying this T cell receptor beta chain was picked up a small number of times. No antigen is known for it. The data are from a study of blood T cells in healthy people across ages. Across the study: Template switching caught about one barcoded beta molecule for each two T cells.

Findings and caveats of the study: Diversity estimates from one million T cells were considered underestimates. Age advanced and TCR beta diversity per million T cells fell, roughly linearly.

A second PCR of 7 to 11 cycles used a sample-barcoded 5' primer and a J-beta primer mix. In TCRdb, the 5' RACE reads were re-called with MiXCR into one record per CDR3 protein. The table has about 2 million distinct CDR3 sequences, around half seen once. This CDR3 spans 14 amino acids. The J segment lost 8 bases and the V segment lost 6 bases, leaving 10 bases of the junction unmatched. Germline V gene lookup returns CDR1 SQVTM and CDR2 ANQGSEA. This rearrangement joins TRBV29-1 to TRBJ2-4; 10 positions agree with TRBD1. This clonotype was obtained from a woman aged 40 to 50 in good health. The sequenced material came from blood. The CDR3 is CSVLTGGELDIQYF. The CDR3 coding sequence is TGCAGCGTACTGACAGGGGGCGAGTTGGACATTCAGTACTTC. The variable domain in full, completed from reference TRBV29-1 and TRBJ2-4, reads SAVISQKPSRDICQRGTSLTIQCQVDSQVTMMFWYRQQPGQSLTLIATANQGSEATYESGFVIDKFPISRPNLTFSTLTVSNMSPEDSSIYLCSVLTGGELDIQYFGAGTRLSVL.